A single sample gave rise to the 24 T cell receptor beta chains below, sequenced in a study of shared clonotypes between healthy human individuals. TCRdb's table, derived via immunoSEQ multiplex PCR, lists solely in-frame clones and lacks some. The table lists 550,000 to 850,000 clones, roughly two thirds of them singletons. Sequencing was performed on memory CD4+ T cells sorted from blood. Subset described: CD45RA-negative fraction. The receptors were sampled from a young woman in good health.

V gene TRBV19 combines with J gene TRBJ1-1; the match to TRBD1 covers 10 bases. Unmatched junction bases numbered 4, after V lost 1 base and J lost 5 bases. The CDR3 runs 15 residues. The V gene's germline CDR1 is LNHDA and CDR2 SQIVND (reference sequence). The CDR3 sequence: CASSIGPDRGTEAFF. In DNA form, the CDR3 reads TGTGCCAGTAGTATAGGGCCGGACAGGGGGACTGAAGCTTTCTTT.

V is TRBV29-1 and J is TRBJ2-7, with 7 bases identical to TRBD2. V gave up 7 bases and J gave up 7 bases; unmatched junction bases: 13. CDR1 SQVTM and CDR2 ANQGSEA come from the germline V gene. The CDR3 has 13 amino acids. The CDR3 DNA reads as TGCAGCGCTAAAGACCTGACAGCGGGGGAGCAGTACTTC. Translating it yields CSAKDLTAGEQYF.

The rearrangement uses TRBV6-5 and TRBJ2-5; tentative D call: TRBD2 (6 bases). Near its end, the DNA agrees better with TRBJ2-7, so the J call may be wrong. CDR1 is MNHEY and CDR2 is SVGAGI in the germline V gene. The CDR3 covers 16 residues. The DNA for the CDR3 is TGTGCCAGCAGTTCCCTTAGTCTAGCGAACTCCTACGAGCAGTACTTC. It codes for CASSSLSLANSYEQYF.

V is TRBV23-1 and J is TRBJ1-2; D is perhaps TRBD1 (5 bases). TRBV23-1 is assigned to the ORF class and has an uncertain function. Trimming took off 6 bases at V and 7 bases at J, with 30 bases between the two ends. This CDR3 has 18 residues. CDR3 sequence reads: CASSQRSGRESPRGGYTF. The CDR3 DNA is TGCGCCAGCAGCCAAAGGAGTGGCAGGGAATCCCCTAGGGGTGGCTACACCTTC.

The chain combines TRBV27 with TRBJ2-1; no clear D gene. CDR1 is MNHEY and CDR2 is SMNVEV in the germline V gene (reference sequence). V lost 4 bases and J lost 10, with 14 bases in between. CDR3 length: 13 residues. CDR3 nucleotides: TGTGCCAGCAGTTCCCGTTGGCGGTGGGAGCAGTTCTTC. Its protein product is CASSSRWRWEQFF.

The chain links TRBV10-3 to TRBJ2-5; D ambiguous. CDR1 is ENHRY, CDR2 SYGVKD, per germline. V lost 6 bases and J lost 2, with 10 bases in between. CDR3 length equals 13 residues. CDR3 DNA: TGTGCCATCAGCCCCCTAGGGCAAGAGACCCAGTACTTC. Translated: CAISPLGQETQYF.

This chain links TRBV7-2 with TRBJ1-6; TRBD1 matches 9 bases. From germline, CDR1 is SGHTA and CDR2 FQGNSA. This CDR3 comprises 15 residues. Trimming at V came to 5 bases and at J to 10 bases, leaving 9 bases not matched to a gene. The CDR3, as DNA: TGTGCCAGCAGCCCTCTGACAGGGGGGGTATCACCCCTCCACTTT. Its translation is CASSPLTGGVSPLHF.

CDR3 nucleotide sequence: TGTGCCAGCTCACCTATCCCCCTAATGGGTAGCGGGCTCACAGATACGCAGTATTTT. Amino acids: CASSPIPLMGSGLTDTQYF. This chain uses TRBV18 with TRBJ2-3, with 7 bases matching TRBD2. The germline gives CDR1 KGHSH, CDR2 LQKENI. Trimming at V came to 3 bases and at J to 2 bases, leaving 17 bases not matched to a gene. This CDR3 spans 19 amino acids.

The chain uses TRBV5-1 and TRBJ2-7; D tentatively fits TRBD1 or TRBD2 (5 bases each). The CDR3 totals 14 residues. CDR1 is SGHRS, CDR2 YFSETQ, per germline. Trimming stripped 0 bases from V and 9 bases from J, with 16 bases between. In DNA form, the CDR3 reads TGCGCCAGCAGCTTGGGGGACGAACGGCAGGGGCAGTACTTC. Translating it yields CASSLGDERQGQYF.

The chain links TRBV7-9 to TRBJ2-4; D might be TRBD1 or TRBD2, each matching 7 bases. The CDR3 is made up of 15 amino acids. V dropped 5 bases and J dropped 8 bases, with 19 bases sitting between them. Germline V gene data show CDR1 as SEHNR and CDR2 as FQNEAQ (reference sequence). The CDR3 sequence: CASSPLRAGGDIQYF. In DNA form, the CDR3 reads TGTGCCAGCAGCCCTCTGAGGGCAGGGGGGGACATTCAGTACTTC.

The rearrangement joins TRBV27 to TRBJ2-1; the D call may be TRBD1 or TRBD2 (5 bases each). The V end was cut by 6 bases, the J end by 7 bases, with 16 bases between. Germline V gives CDR1 MNHEY, CDR2 SMNVEV (reference sequence). The CDR3 is 14 residues long. CDR3 nucleotide sequence: TGTGCCAGCAGACTGGGGGATTCGAGTAATGAGCAGTTCTTC. It specifies CASRLGDSSNEQFF.

The chain is built from TRBV6-1 and TRBJ2-5; no firm D call. Trimming left V 8 bases short and J 5 bases short, with 15 bases between. Looked up from germline, CDR1 is MNHNS and CDR2 is SASEGT. This CDR3 is 13 amino acids long. The CDR3 DNA is TGTGCCAGCTCAAGGCAGACCTCCGAGACCCAGTACTTC. This translates into CASSRQTSETQYF.

This chain connects TRBV5-1 to TRBJ2-1, with 15 positions matching TRBD2. CDR1 and CDR2 from the germline V gene are SGHRS and YFSETQ. Trimming cost V 7 bases and J 8 bases; bases outside gene matches: 10. There are 16 residues in the CDR3. CDR3 DNA sequence: TGCGCCAGCTCCGGACTAGCGGGAGGGCGAGGGGATGAGCAGTTCTTC. Translated: CASSGLAGGRGDEQFF.

The V and J genes are TRBV5-4 and TRBJ2-5; no firm D call. Germline CDR1 reads SGHNT; CDR2 reads YYREEE (reference sequence). There are 14 residues in the CDR3. Trimming removed 5 bases from V and 5 bases from J, with 16 bases in between. The CDR3 sequence: CASRRHTIGETQYF. The CDR3 DNA sequence: TGTGCCAGCAGGCGTCATACCATCGGCGAGACCCAGTACTTC.

This chain connects TRBV29-1 to TRBJ2-2; D remains unclear. The V and J ends lost 7 bases and 1 base respectively, with 7 bases between them. The V gene's germline CDR1 is SQVTM and CDR2 ANQGSEA. The CDR3 is 12 residues long. The CDR3 DNA sequence: TGCAGCGGTAGGAAGAACACCGGGGAGCTGTTTTTT. Amino acids: CSGRKNTGELFF.

The V and J genes are TRBV2 and TRBJ1-1; a weak D match, TRBD1 (5 bases). V shed 5 bases and J shed 11 bases, with 15 bases lying between them. The CDR3 contains 12 residues. The germline CDR1 and CDR2 sequences are SNHLY and FYNNEI. CDR3 loop: CASSRDSGRAFF. The CDR3 DNA reads as TGTGCCAGCAGTCGGGACTCCGGCCGGGCTTTCTTT.

Comment on this clone: This may be a read error: a much more frequent sequence differs by one nucleotide. The sample contains more than one DNA sequence encoding this CDR3. The V gene is TRBV25-1, the J gene TRBJ2-7; D is possibly TRBD2 (6 bases). This CDR3 contains 12 residues. CDR1 is MGHDK and CDR2 is SYGVNS in the germline V gene. V lost 6 bases and J 3 bases, leaving 9 bases between the germline ends. CDR3 amino acids: CASSRGSYEQYF. In DNA, the CDR3 is TGTGCCAGCAGCCGGGGGAGCTACGAGCAGTACTTC.

This chain joins TRBV6-1 and TRBJ2-5, with TRBD1 as a possible D gene (6 bases). CDR1 is MNHNS, CDR2 SASEGT, per germline. Deletions cut 1 base from V and 1 base from J, with 7 bases between. The CDR3 sequence is 14 residues long. CDR3 DNA: TGTGCCAGCAGTGAAGGGGGGCCCCAAGAGACCCAGTACTTC. Its translation is CASSEGGPQETQYF.

The genes are TRBV5-5 and TRBJ2-5; 9 bases line up with TRBD1. The V gene end was trimmed by 4 bases and the J gene end by 6 bases; junction bases not matched to a gene: 10. CDR1 SGHKS and CDR2 YYEKEE come from the germline V gene (reference sequence). The CDR3 runs to 15 residues. The CDR3 here is CASSGGQGGLKTQYF. In nucleotides, the CDR3 is TGTGCCAGCAGCGGGGGACAGGGAGGGTTAAAGACCCAGTACTTC. The full variable domain, rest sourced from reference TRBV5-5 and TRBJ2-5, is DAGVTQSPTHLIKTRGQQVTLRCSPISGHKSVSWYQQVLGQGPQFIFQYYEKEERGRGNFPDRFSARQFPNYSSELNVNALLLGDSALYLCASSGGQGGLKTQYFGPGTRLLVL.

The CDR3 DNA sequence: TGCGCCAGCAGCTTGGTCGCCAGGGGTTACAATAGCTCCTACGAGCAGTACTTC. Translated: CASSLVARGYNSSYEQYF. The V and J genes are TRBV5-1 and TRBJ2-7; TRBD1 is a possible D gene (6 bases). Germline loops: CDR1 SGHRS, CDR2 YFSETQ. The CDR3 is made up of 18 amino acids. Between the trimmed V and J ends, which lost 0 bases and 0 bases, there was a span of 19 bases.

This clone has a single count. This likely traces to a read error, being one base from a far larger clone. This sample also contains other DNA sequences that code for the same CDR3. The gene calls are TRBV11-2 and TRBJ1-3; D gene ambiguous. Germline V lookup: CDR1 SGHAT, CDR2 FQNNGV. Trimming cost V 1 base and J 0 bases, with 4 bases left between them. The CDR3 is 14 amino acids. This CDR3 is CASSLVASGNTIYF. In DNA form, the CDR3 reads TGTGCCAGCAGCTTAGTGGCCTCTGGAAACACCATATATTTT.

The CDR3 sequence: CASSLAGYNEQFF. CDR3 coding DNA: TGTGCCAGCAGCTTAGCGGGTTACAATGAGCAGTTCTTC. The rearrangement uses TRBV13 and TRBJ2-1; no clear D. CDR3 size: 13 residues. V gave up 1 base and J gave up 4 bases, with 5 bases separating them. CDR1 and CDR2 from the germline V gene are PRHDT and FYEKMQ (reference sequence).

With regard to this clone: Relative to the germline gene, one junction end is altered; a read error may explain this. The chain recombines TRBV5-1 with TRBJ2-5; possible D gene TRBD2, 5 bases. The CDR3 loop spans 17 amino acids. CDR1 is SGHRS, CDR2 YFSETQ, per germline. CDR3 sequence (DNA): TGCGCCAGCAGCTTGGGCCTCGGACTCGCCACCCAAGGGACCCAGTACTTC. It specifies CASSLGLGLATQGTQYF.

This CDR3 is CASSYSFGGGDYGYTF. In DNA form, the CDR3 reads TGTGCCAGCAGTTACTCGTTCGGGGGAGGTGACTATGGCTACACCTTC. This rearrangement joins TRBV6-5 to TRBJ1-2; D perhaps matches TRBD1 (5 bases). This CDR3 is 16 amino acids long. Germline V gives CDR1 MNHEY, CDR2 SVGAGI. Trimming took 0 bases from V and 3 from J, leaving 14 bases between them.